This T cell receptor beta chain was sequenced in a study of response to subunit inactivated influenza vaccine (dated by TCRdb to the late 2010s). For context, the study as a whole: To follow how T cells responded to a trivalent subunit inactivated influenza vaccine, the researchers relied on deep quantitative profiling of the T cell receptor repertoire. Study-wide findings and limitations: The authors suggested that each seasonal influenza vaccination may recruit only a limited number of new T cells.

From the cysteine through the phenylalanine, the CDR3 covers 16 amino acids. Just CDR3 DNA is preserved here, 48 bases in frame from base 1. V lost 0 bases and J lost 10 bases; the stretch between them is 24 bases long. The germline V gene encodes CDR1 DFQATT and CDR2 SNEGSKA (reference sequence). A note on this clonotype: Its target antigen remains unknown. Within one base of it there is no much larger clone, and no base qualities were kept.

Libraries were built with RT-PCR. Sequenced on an Illumina HiSeq 2500. Clones were called with MiXCR by TCRdb after fastp trimmed the public reads at Q25, and only in-frame beta chains were retained. Each entry is one CDR3 protein sequence, shown with its most common DNA and genes. The sample table holds about 540,000 distinct CDR3 sequences, of which roughly 23% were seen once. Of the sample, 2.5% to 3.5% is held by the ten largest clones. The same sample was also studied in work on T cells expressing NK-cell markers. As the second paper documents: TCR beta cDNA libraries were made by 5'RACE template switching that added a universal primer site and unique molecular identifiers. Fewer than ten donors provided sorted CD3+CD56+NKG2C+, CD3+CD56+NKG2C- and CD3+CD56-NKG2C+ T-cell subsets, whose TCR beta-chain repertoires were profiled. Seven of the eight sequenced donors were HCMV-seropositive and one was HCMV-seronegative. In several experiments an anti-gammadeltaTCR antibody was added to restrict sorting to alphabetaTCR-expressing T cells. In several donors, the dominant CD3+CD56+NKG2C+ clonotypes were found to rank among the top 10 CD8+ clonotypes and to make up 1.0-7.0% of CD8+ T cells. Those dominant clonotypes were again the most abundant among CD3+CD56-NKG2C+ cells in a handful of donors, at roughly 28.3-60.1%. Whether the expanded NKG2C-expressing T cell clones were specific for HCMV antigens was left unclear. Randomly selected healthy volunteers, three men and five women, were used as the eight sequenced donors. HCMV serostatus was determined by detecting HCMV-specific IgG in serum with a commercial ELISA kit. Peripheral blood mononuclear cells were isolated from blood by Ficoll density gradient centrifugation. CD4+ and CD8+ T cells were isolated from PBMC by magnetic immunoseparation with Miltenyi isolation kits. cDNA synthesis was primed from the TCR beta constant segment and was followed by two successive PCR amplification steps. Libraries were sequenced as 2 x 150 bp reads on Illumina HiSeq 2000/2500, MiSeq or NextSeq. MIGEC was used to demultiplex reads and group reads by UMI, and MiTCR was used to assemble and quantify clonotypes. To remove erroneous sequences, TCR cDNA sequences were retained only when supported by two or more reads. The tcR package was used for downstream repertoire analysis, and clonotypes were matched between fractions using CDR3 nucleotide sequence together with V segment. Antigen specificity was annotated against VDJdb with VDJmatch, allowing one amino acid substitution in CDR3.

This receptor was obtained from a man aged 45-60 years who received an inactivated influenza vaccine. Donor details come from another sample of the same person, matched by shared clones. The chain employs TRBV20-1 and TRBJ1-1, with no confident D gene call. This sample comprised CD4+ T cells sorted from PBMCs, obtained 11 to 12 days after vaccination. Here the CDR3 is given as CSARDANGPTVGGAFF. The nucleotides read TGCAGTGCTAGAGACGCGAACGGACCCACGGTTGGCGGAGCTTTCTTT.